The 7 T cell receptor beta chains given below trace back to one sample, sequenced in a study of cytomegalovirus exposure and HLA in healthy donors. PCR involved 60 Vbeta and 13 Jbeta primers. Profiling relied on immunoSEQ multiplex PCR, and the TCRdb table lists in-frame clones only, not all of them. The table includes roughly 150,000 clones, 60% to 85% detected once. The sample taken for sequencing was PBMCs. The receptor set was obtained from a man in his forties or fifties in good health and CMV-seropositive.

The CDR3 DNA sequence: TGTGCCAGCAGCTTAGCGCAAGGGGACTACAATGAGCAGTTCTTC. Protein product: CASSLAQGDYNEQFF. The genes are TRBV7-2 and TRBJ2-1; a possible D gene is TRBD1 (5 bases). The V gene lost 0 bases and the J gene lost 3 bases, with 9 bases spanning the gap. The CDR3 has 15 amino acids. From germline, CDR1 is SGHTA and CDR2 FQGNSA.

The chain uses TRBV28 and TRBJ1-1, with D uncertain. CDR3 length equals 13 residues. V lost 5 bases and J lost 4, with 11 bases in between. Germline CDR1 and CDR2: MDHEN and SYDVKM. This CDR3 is CASSLPEGTEAFF. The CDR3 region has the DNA TGTGCCAGCAGTCTCCCGGAGGGCACTGAAGCTTTCTTT.

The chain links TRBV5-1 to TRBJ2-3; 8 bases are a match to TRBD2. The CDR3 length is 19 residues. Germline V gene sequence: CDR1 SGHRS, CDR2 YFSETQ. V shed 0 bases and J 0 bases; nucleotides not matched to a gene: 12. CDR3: CASSLVISGSSSSTDTQYF. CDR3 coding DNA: TGCGCCAGCAGCTTGGTTATAAGCGGGAGCAGCTCTAGCACAGATACGCAGTATTTT. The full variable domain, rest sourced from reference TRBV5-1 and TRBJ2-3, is KAGVTQTPRYLIKTRGQQVTLSCSPISGHRSVSWYQQTPGQGLQFLFEYFSETQRNKGNFPGRFSGRQFSNSRSEMNVSTLELGDSALYLCASSLVISGSSSSTDTQYFGPGTRLTVL.

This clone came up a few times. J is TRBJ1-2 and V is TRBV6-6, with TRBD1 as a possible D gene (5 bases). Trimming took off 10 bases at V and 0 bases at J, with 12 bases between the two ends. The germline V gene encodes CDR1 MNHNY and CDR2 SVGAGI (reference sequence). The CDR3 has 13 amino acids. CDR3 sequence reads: CATRTKANYGYTF. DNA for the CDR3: TGTGCCACCCGGACAAAAGCTAACTATGGCTACACCTTC.

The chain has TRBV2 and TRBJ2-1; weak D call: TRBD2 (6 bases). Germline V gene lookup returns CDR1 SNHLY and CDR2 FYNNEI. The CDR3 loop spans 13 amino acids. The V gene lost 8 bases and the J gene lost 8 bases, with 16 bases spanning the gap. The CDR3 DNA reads TGTGCCAGCGTACGGGAGCGTGAAGATGAGCAGTTCTTC. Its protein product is CASVREREDEQFF.

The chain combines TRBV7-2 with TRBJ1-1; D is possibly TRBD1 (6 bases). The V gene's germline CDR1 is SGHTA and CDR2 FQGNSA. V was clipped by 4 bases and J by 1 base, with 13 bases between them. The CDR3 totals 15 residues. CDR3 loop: CASSSSDSQNTEAFF. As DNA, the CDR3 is TGTGCCAGCAGCTCATCGGACAGCCAGAACACTGAAGCTTTCTTT.

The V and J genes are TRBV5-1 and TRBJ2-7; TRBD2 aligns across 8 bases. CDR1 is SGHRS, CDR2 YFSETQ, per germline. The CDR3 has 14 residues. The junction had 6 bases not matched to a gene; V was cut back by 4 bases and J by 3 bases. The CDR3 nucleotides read TGCGCCAGCAGCCGGGGACTAGGGATCTACGAGCAGTACTTC. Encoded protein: CASSRGLGIYEQYF.